What follows describes a single T cell receptor beta chain. No antigen is known for it. Because it lacks the conserved phenylalanine or tryptophan at the end, this CDR3 is likely a read error. Three rounds of nested PCR, following a modified ARM-PCR protocol, produced the TCRbeta library. TCRdb passed the multiplex PCR reads through MiXCR, listing each CDR3 protein once. The data contain 200,000 to 250,000 distinct CDR3 sequences, 71% of them singletons. CDR1 is MGHRA, CDR2 YSYEKL, per germline. CDR3 size: 16 residues. This sample stems from a study of tumor and adjacent non-tumor tissue in lung cancer. General observations from the study: Patients with more diverse tumor TCRs had worse survival. Normal lung showed higher cumulative top 100 clone frequency than tumor. Compared with tumor, normal lung showed significantly lower TCR diversity.

This sample's RNA came from whole unsorted tissue. Between August and November 2014, newly diagnosed, chemotherapy-naive lung cancer patients underwent thoracic surgery in China. The sample comprised lung tumor tissue. The chain couples TRBV4-1 to TRBJ2-1; possibly TRBD2 for D (6 bases). The TCR comes from a man aged 60-69 years with non-small cell lung cancer. The CDR3 is CAGSLRSDGSRNEQFL. In DNA, the CDR3 is TGCGCCGGCAGCCTAAGGTCTGACGGGAGTCGTAATGAGCAGTTCCTC.